One sample yielded the 7 T cell receptor beta chains listed below, sequenced in a study of OX40 agonist ivuxolimab in advanced cancers. The table came from immunoSEQ multiplex PCR; TCRdb's copy has only in-frame clones and leaves some out. This repertoire shows tens of thousands of clones, about 85% found once; its top ten account for 5%. The source material was CD4+ or CD8+ T cells sorted from blood, sampled in a trial of the OX40 agonist ivuxolimab. The receptors were sampled from an adult with an advanced solid tumor such as melanoma, head and neck, liver or kidney cancer.

The rearrangement joins TRBV6-4 to TRBJ2-3, with TRBD2 identical over 8 bases. Trimming removed 1 base from V and 0 bases from J; junction bases left unmatched: 12. Germline assignment: CDR1 MRHNA and CDR2 SNTAGT. The CDR3 is made up of 19 amino acids. The DNA for the CDR3 is TGTGCCAGCAGTGACTTGAAGGGCCGAGCGGGAGTAAGCACAGATACGCAGTATTTT. Residues: CASSDLKGRAGVSTDTQYF.

This clone was recorded only once. This sequence joins TRBV19 and TRBJ1-4; D gene uncertain. V was pared by 9 bases and J by 3 bases, with 14 bases between. The germline V gene has CDR1 LNHDA and CDR2 SQIVND (reference sequence). This CDR3 is 14 amino acids long. The CDR3 bases are TGTGCCAGCTTGGCCGGACCCGCTAATGAAAAACTGTTTTTT. Its translation is CASLAGPANEKLFF.

V gene TRBV6-5 combines with J gene TRBJ1-5, with D unclear. V gave up 6 bases and J gave up 6 bases, with 15 bases separating them. Looked up from germline, CDR1 is MNHEY and CDR2 is SVGAGI. CDR3 length equals 14 residues. CDR3 bases: TGTGCCAGCAGACCAGTGAGGGAATTTCAGCCCCAGCATTTT. This codes for CASRPVREFQPQHF.

The chain carries TRBV5-1 and TRBJ2-1; 9 positions agree with TRBD1. CDR1 is SGHRS, CDR2 YFSETQ, per germline. Losses at the gene ends were 3 bases for V and 6 bases for J; bases not matched to a gene: 10. The CDR3 covers 16 residues. The CDR3 bases are TGCGCCAGCAGCTCGGGACAGGGCGGGGGAGGCAATGAGCAGTTCTTC. Protein: CASSSGQGGGGNEQFF.

This clone has a handful of counts. The chain recombines TRBV4-1 with TRBJ1-2; no clear D gene. CDR1 is MGHRA and CDR2 is YSYEKL in the germline V gene. This CDR3 comprises 13 residues. V lost 5 bases and J 8 bases, leaving 15 bases between the germline ends. CDR3 bases: TGCGCCAGCAGCGTTGGACTGATCGGGGGCTACACCTTC. This translates into CASSVGLIGGYTF.

This sequence joins TRBV2 and TRBJ1-5, with 9 bases lining up with TRBD1. This CDR3 has 15 residues. Trimming cost V 2 bases and J 4 bases; bases outside gene matches: 3. CDR1 is SNHLY and CDR2 is FYNNEI in the germline V gene. CDR3 residues: CASSEWTGENQPQHF. CDR3 DNA sequence: TGTGCCAGCAGTGAATGGACAGGGGAGAATCAGCCCCAGCATTTT. The complete variable domain, with remaining parts taken from reference TRBV2 and TRBJ1-5, reads EPEVTQTPSHQVTQMGQEVILRCVPISNHLYFYWYRQILGQKVEFLVSFYNNEISEKSEIFDDQFSVERPDGSNFTLKIRSTKLEDSAMYFCASSEWTGENQPQHFGDGTRLSIL.

The gene calls are TRBV2 and TRBJ2-1; D perhaps matches TRBD2 (6 bases). CDR3 size: 12 residues. CDR1 is SNHLY, CDR2 FYNNEI, per germline. Trimming cost V 8 bases and J 9 bases, with 14 bases left between them. In nucleotides, the CDR3 is TGTGCCAGCCGGCTGGAGGGGCCTGAGCAGTTCTTC. This gives the protein CASRLEGPEQFF.